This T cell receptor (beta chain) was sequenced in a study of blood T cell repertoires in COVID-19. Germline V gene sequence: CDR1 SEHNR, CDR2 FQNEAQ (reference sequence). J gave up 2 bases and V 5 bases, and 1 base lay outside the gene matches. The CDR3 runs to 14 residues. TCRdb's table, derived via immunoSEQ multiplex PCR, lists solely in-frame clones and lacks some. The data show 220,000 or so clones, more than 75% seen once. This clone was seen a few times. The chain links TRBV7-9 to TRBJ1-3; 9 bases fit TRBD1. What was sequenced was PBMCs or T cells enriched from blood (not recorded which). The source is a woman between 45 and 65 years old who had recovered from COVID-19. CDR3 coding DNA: TGTGCCAGCAGCCGGGACAGGGCTGGAAACACCATATATTTT. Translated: CASSRDRAGNTIYF.